This entry lists 10 T cell receptor beta chains sequenced from one sample in a study of blood T cell repertoires in COVID-19. TCRdb keeps only in-frame clones here, not all; method: immunoSEQ multiplex PCR. The sample has 200,000 to 300,000 clones, 84% seen once. Sequencing input: peripheral blood. These receptors originate from a man aged 45-60 years with acute or convalescent COVID-19.

The chain uses TRBV4-1 and TRBJ1-3; weak D call: TRBD1 (6 bases). Germline loops: CDR1 MGHRA, CDR2 YSYEKL. V was cut by 2 bases and J by 2 bases, with 10 bases left in between. This CDR3 spans 15 amino acids. The CDR3 loop reads CASSQPWGPGNTIYF. CDR3 DNA: TGCGCCAGCAGCCAACCGTGGGGGCCTGGAAACACCATATATTTT.

On this clone: One end of the junction does not line up with germline, which may come from a read error. The CDR3 sequence: CASSLAPGSSYEQYF. In nucleotides, the CDR3 is TGTGCCAGCAGCCTAGCGCCCGGTTCGTCCTACGAGCAGTACTTC. V is TRBV7-9 and J is TRBJ2-7, with D perhaps TRBD2 (6 bases). This CDR3 is built from 15 residues. Germline CDR1 reads SEHNR; CDR2 reads FQNEAQ (reference sequence).

The sample holds one count of this clone. The rearrangement links TRBV6-5 to TRBJ2-5, with D possibly matching TRBD1 (5 bases). The ends were cut back, 0 bases at V and 0 bases at J, with 8 bases in the middle. Germline-derived CDR1 and CDR2 are MNHEY and SVGAGI. The length of the CDR3 is 15 residues. CDR3 sequence (DNA): TGTGCCAGCAGTTACTCCCGACAGTACCAAGAGACCCAGTACTTC. It codes for CASSYSRQYQETQYF.

The chain carries TRBV6-5 and TRBJ2-3; no definite D call. Looked up from germline, CDR1 is MNHEY and CDR2 is SVGAGI. V was cut by 4 bases and J by 3 bases, with 5 bases left in between. This CDR3 is 12 amino acids long. CDR3 nucleotide sequence: TGTGCCAGCAGTTTGGAGACAGATACGCAGTATTTT. This sequence encodes CASSLETDTQYF.

The chain combines TRBV4-1 with TRBJ1-5; 8 bases align to TRBD1. The junction had 13 bases not matched to a gene; V was cut back by 3 bases and J by 6 bases. In germline, CDR1 is MGHRA, CDR2 YSYEKL. This CDR3 has 17 amino acids. CDR3 loop: CASSHLQGGRLVQPQHF. The DNA of the CDR3 is TGCGCCAGCAGCCACCTACAGGGGGGGCGTCTCGTTCAGCCCCAGCATTTT.

This chain uses TRBV29-1 with TRBJ2-2, with 7 bases matching TRBD2. The germline V gene encodes CDR1 SQVTM and CDR2 ANQGSEA. The CDR3 spans 15 residues. With 6 bases clipped from V and 2 bases from J, the junction kept 9 bases outside the gene matches. This CDR3 reads CSVHGGGLNTGELFF. The CDR3, as DNA: TGCAGCGTCCATGGGGGGGGTCTTAACACCGGGGAGCTGTTTTTT.

V gene TRBV7-9 combines with J gene TRBJ2-5; 9 positions agree with TRBD2. Unmatched junction bases numbered 13, after V lost 4 bases and J lost 4 bases. This CDR3 spans 17 amino acids. Germline V gene lookup returns CDR1 SEHNR and CDR2 FQNEAQ (reference sequence). The CDR3 bases are TGTGCCAGCAGCTACCCCGAGGCTAGCGGGAATGGAGAGACCCAGTACTTC. Translation gives CASSYPEASGNGETQYF.

V usage is TRBV11-2 and J usage is TRBJ2-3; D is possibly TRBD1 (8 bases). This CDR3 spans 16 amino acids. V was shortened by 5 bases and J by 1 base, with 16 bases between the two germline ends. From germline, CDR1 is SGHAT and CDR2 FQNNGV. This CDR3 is CASSPRQGRGTDTQYF. CDR3 bases: TGTGCCAGCAGCCCGAGACAGGGGAGGGGCACAGATACGCAGTATTTT. Looking up the rest from reference TRBV11-2 and TRBJ2-3 gives the full variable domain: EAGVAQSPRYKIIEKRQSVAFWCNPISGHATLYWYQQILGQGPKLLIQFQNNGVVDDSQLPKDRFSAERLKGVDSTLKIQPAKLEDSAVYLCASSPRQGRGTDTQYFGPGTRLTVL.

The gene calls are TRBV5-4 and TRBJ2-6; D is ambiguous. Trimming removed 4 bases at V and 0 bases at J, with 8 bases between. Germline CDR1 reads SGHNT; CDR2 reads YYREEE (reference sequence). This CDR3 contains 15 residues. The CDR3 sequence: CASSLPGSGANVLTF. The CDR3 coding sequence is TGTGCCAGCAGCCTACCCGGCTCTGGGGCCAACGTCCTGACTTTC.

The chain couples TRBV9 to TRBJ1-3, with TRBD1 matching 8 bases. This CDR3 comprises 16 residues. The V segment lost 2 bases and the J segment 1 base; nucleotides outside the gene matches: 5. Germline loops: CDR1 SGDLS, CDR2 YYNGEE. CDR3 DNA sequence: TGTGCCAGCAGCGTTAACAGGGGGGATTCTGGAAACACCATATATTTT. Its protein is CASSVNRGDSGNTIYF.